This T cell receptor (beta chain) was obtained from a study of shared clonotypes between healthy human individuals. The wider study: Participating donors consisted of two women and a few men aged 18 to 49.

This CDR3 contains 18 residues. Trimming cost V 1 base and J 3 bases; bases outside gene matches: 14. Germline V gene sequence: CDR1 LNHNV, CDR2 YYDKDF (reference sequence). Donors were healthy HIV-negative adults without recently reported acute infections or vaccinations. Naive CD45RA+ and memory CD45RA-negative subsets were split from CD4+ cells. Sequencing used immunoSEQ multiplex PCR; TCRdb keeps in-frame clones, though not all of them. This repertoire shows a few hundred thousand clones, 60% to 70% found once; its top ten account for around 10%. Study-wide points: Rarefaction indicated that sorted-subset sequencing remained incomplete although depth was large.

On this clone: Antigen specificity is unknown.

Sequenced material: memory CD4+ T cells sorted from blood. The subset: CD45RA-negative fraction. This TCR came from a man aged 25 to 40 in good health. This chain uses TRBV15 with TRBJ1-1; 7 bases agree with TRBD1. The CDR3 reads CATSRARTGGIRDTEAFF. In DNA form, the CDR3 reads TGTGCCACCAGCAGAGCTAGGACAGGTGGGATAAGAGACACTGAAGCTTTCTTT.